This entry lists 8 T cell receptor beta chains sequenced from one sample in a study of blood T cell repertoires in COVID-19. The assay was immunoSEQ multiplex PCR, and TCRdb's table has in-frame clones only and misses some. The sample lists under 300,000 clones; approximately 82% were seen once. Sequencing was performed on peripheral blood. These receptors came from a man aged 25 to 40 who had recovered from COVID-19.

The V call is TRBV9, the J call TRBJ1-5; no firm D call. The CDR3 runs 13 residues. Trimming cost V 4 bases and J 9 bases, with 14 bases left between them. From germline, CDR1 is SGDLS and CDR2 YYNGEE. As DNA, the CDR3 is TGTGCCAGCAGCAGAGGCCTCGGGAGGCCCCAGCATTTT. This translates into CASSRGLGRPQHF.

The chain is built from TRBV18 and TRBJ2-7, with TRBD1 identical over 7 bases. Looked up from germline, CDR1 is KGHSH and CDR2 is LQKENI. V was pared by 2 bases and J by 2 bases, with 9 bases of the junction left unmatched. The CDR3 has 16 amino acids. The CDR3 DNA sequence: TGTGCCAGCTCACCATCCCAGGACAGGATTCCCTACGAGCAGTACTTC. Residues: CASSPSQDRIPYEQYF.

The chain couples TRBV6-2 or TRBV6-3 to TRBJ2-2; D is possibly TRBD1 or TRBD2 (5 bases each). There are 15 residues in the CDR3. Trimming left V 7 bases short and J 1 base short, with 13 bases between. Germline CDR1 is MNHEY and CDR2 is SVGEGT. CDR3 DNA sequence: TGTGCCAGCATCCCGGGGCAGTTGAACACCGGGGAGCTGTTTTTT. It codes for CASIPGQLNTGELFF.

This sequence joins TRBV5-8 and TRBJ2-5, with 9 nucleotides matching TRBD2. Looked up from germline, CDR1 is SGHTS and CDR2 is YDEGEE. V dropped 1 base and J dropped 5; count of bases not matched to a gene: 9. The CDR3 runs to 16 residues. CDR3 in DNA: TGTGCCAGCAGCTTGTTTCGGGCGGGGGGGCAGGAGACCCAGTACTTC. As protein: CASSLFRAGGQETQYF.

V gene TRBV9 combines with J gene TRBJ2-1, with 10 bases lining up with TRBD2. The germline V gene encodes CDR1 SGDLS and CDR2 YYNGEE. CDR3 length: 17 residues. J lost 3 bases, V lost 0 bases, and 6 bases had no gene match. The CDR3 protein is CASSVGGSGGHYNEQFF. The CDR3 nucleotides are TGTGCCAGCAGCGTAGGAGGTAGCGGGGGGCACTACAATGAGCAGTTCTTC.

This rearrangement joins TRBV12-3 or TRBV12-4 to TRBJ1-2; TRBD1 might be the D (5 bases). The CDR3 spans 13 residues. Trimming left V 3 bases short and J 7 bases short, with 12 bases between. CDR3 nucleotide sequence: TGTGCCAGCAGTTTCCGGGGGTCCCTTGGCTACACCTTC. This sequence encodes CASSFRGSLGYTF.

The CDR3 DNA follows: TGTGCCAGCAGCCGGACAGGATCCCAGGAGACCCAGTACTTC. Protein product: CASSRTGSQETQYF. The chain recombines TRBV5-8 with TRBJ2-5; TRBD1 matches 7 bases. Germline V gene data show CDR1 as SGHTS and CDR2 as YDEGEE. V was pared by 4 bases and J by 5 bases, with 8 bases of the junction left unmatched. The CDR3 is 14 residues long.

This chain links TRBV27 with TRBJ1-6, with a weak D call TRBD1 (6 bases). Per the germline V gene, CDR1 is MNHEY and CDR2 is SMNVEV (reference sequence). The CDR3 is made up of 18 amino acids. Trimming removed 5 bases from V and 0 bases from J, with 17 bases in between. CDR3 nucleotide sequence: TGTGCCAGCAGTCGCCGGGACATGGGATTCTCCTATAATTCACCCCTCCACTTT. This translates into CASSRRDMGFSYNSPLHF.